The next 14 T cell receptor beta chains were all read from a single sample in a study of blood T cells in healthy people across ages. PCR was performed a second time for about 7 to 12 cycles using a sample-barcoded 5' primer and a J-beta primer mix. TCRdb recomputed calls from the 5' RACE reads with MiXCR, one row per CDR3 protein. The top ten hold about 30% of the sample, which has around 650,000 distinct CDR3 sequences, 35% to 50% seen once. Source material: blood. These receptors all come from a man older than 75 in good health.

Concerning this clonotype itself: A much larger clone is a single base away; this may be a read error. The CDR3 sequence is CSVGDRVDSPLHF. The CDR3 DNA follows: TGCAGCGTGGGGGACAGGGTTGATTCACCCCTCCACTTT. The rearrangement uses TRBV29-1 and TRBJ1-6; 9 bases fit TRBD1. The CDR3 spans 13 residues. Germline V gene sequence: CDR1 SQVTM, CDR2 ANQGSEA. The junction had 5 bases not matched to a gene; V was cut back by 6 bases and J by 8 bases.

V is TRBV5-6 and J is TRBJ2-1, with 9 bases matching TRBD2. With V trimmed by 1 base and J by 4 bases, 6 bases remained unmatched. Germline CDR1 is SGHDT and CDR2 is YYEEEE. This CDR3 is built from 16 residues. The CDR3 loop reads CASSLNRLAGYNEQFF. The CDR3 coding sequence is TGTGCCAGCAGCTTGAATCGGCTAGCGGGGTACAATGAGCAGTTCTTC.

V and J are TRBV4-3 and TRBJ1-1; D is undetermined. The germline CDR1 and CDR2 sequences are LGHNA and YSLEER. The CDR3 contains 14 residues. V lost 1 base, J lost 4 bases, and 10 bases lay in between. The CDR3 loop is CASSQVWRGTEAFF. The CDR3 region has the DNA TGCGCCAGCAGCCAAGTTTGGAGAGGCACTGAAGCTTTCTTT.

V and J are TRBV5-1 and TRBJ2-1, with 16 bases matching TRBD2. Trimming cost V 1 base and J 4 bases; bases outside gene matches: 11. CDR1 is SGHRS, CDR2 YFSETQ, per germline. The CDR3 runs to 20 residues. In nucleotides, the CDR3 is TGCGCCAGCAGCTTGATTTACTCGGGGACTAGCGGGAGGGGGTACAATGAGCAGTTCTTC. Protein: CASSLIYSGTSGRGYNEQFF.

V and J are TRBV9 and TRBJ2-5; 7 bases map to TRBD2. Germline trimming cut 4 bases from V and 11 bases from J; bases unmatched to any gene: 17. There are 15 residues in the CDR3. Germline CDR1 is SGDLS and CDR2 is YYNGEE. The DNA for the CDR3 is TGTGCCAGCAGCCCCTCCCTAGCGGTTAACAATGAGCAGTACTTC. It encodes CASSPSLAVNNEQYF.

Only a few counts were recorded for this clonotype. This chain connects TRBV6-2 or TRBV6-3 to TRBJ2-1, with 12 bases identical to TRBD2. This CDR3 has 17 residues. Germline V gene data show CDR1 as MNHEY and CDR2 as SVGEGT. V shed 5 bases, J shed 9 bases, and the junction held 14 bases outside the gene matches. The CDR3 reads CASSASSGGASGGEQFF. The DNA for the CDR3 is TGTGCCAGCAGTGCCTCTAGCGGGGGGGCAAGCGGCGGTGAGCAGTTCTTC.

In its sample, this clonotype was seen many times. V and J are TRBV7-2 and TRBJ2-1; D tentatively fits TRBD1 or TRBD2 (5 bases each). The CDR3 length is 16 residues. The germline V gene has CDR1 SGHTA and CDR2 FQGNSA. The V end lost 7 bases, the J end lost 3 bases, and 19 bases lay between the germline ends. The CDR3 bases are TGTGCCAGCACCATGGTTCCGGGGACCTACTACAATGAGCAGTTCTTC. This translates into CASTMVPGTYYNEQFF.

V and J are TRBV4-2 and TRBJ2-1; 11 bases align to TRBD1. The V segment lost 3 bases and the J segment 7 bases; nucleotides outside the gene matches: 8. CDR1 is LGHNA and CDR2 is YNFKEQ in the germline V gene. The CDR3 totals 16 residues. CDR3 DNA sequence: TGTGCCAGCAGCCACGAGGAGGGACAGGGGGTTAATGAGCAGTTCTTC. Translation gives CASSHEEGQGVNEQFF.

In its sample, this clonotype was seen a few times. This CDR3 reads CASSTGAGNQPQHF. CDR3 coding DNA: TGCGCCAGCAGCACAGGGGCAGGCAATCAGCCCCAGCATTTT. The chain employs TRBV5-1 and TRBJ1-5, with 7 positions matching TRBD1. Looked up from germline, CDR1 is SGHRS and CDR2 is YFSETQ. V shed 4 bases, J shed 2 bases, and the junction held 3 bases outside the gene matches. The CDR3 runs to 14 residues.

In this sample, this clonotype turned up once. The chain combines TRBV4-1 with TRBJ2-1, with D possibly TRBD1 on 6 matching bases. Germline V gives CDR1 MGHRA, CDR2 YSYEKL. The CDR3 spans 16 residues. V lost 1 base and J 6 bases, leaving 16 bases between the germline ends. The CDR3 nucleotides read TGCGCCAGCAGCCAAGGGTCACAGGGTTCTTTCAATGAGCAGTTCTTC. Amino acids: CASSQGSQGSFNEQFF.

This clonotype has more than one count but fewer than ten. The chain employs TRBV27 and TRBJ2-5; the match to TRBD2 covers 12 bases. The CDR3 loop spans 17 amino acids. Germline V lookup: CDR1 MNHEY, CDR2 SMNVEV (reference sequence). The junction had 9 bases not matched to a gene; V was cut back by 2 bases and J by 5 bases. CDR3 region: CASSLGLAGGPGETQYF. CDR3 DNA: TGTGCCAGCAGTTTAGGCCTAGCGGGGGGGCCGGGCGAGACCCAGTACTTC.

The chain recombines TRBV25-1 with TRBJ2-3, with D hard to call. Looked up from germline, CDR1 is MGHDK and CDR2 is SYGVNS. This CDR3 has 17 residues. V was clipped by 0 bases and J by 0 bases, with 13 bases between them. Written as DNA, the CDR3 is TGTGCCAGCAGTGAATATAGTTTGGCAGCTAGCACAGATACGCAGTATTTT. Its protein product is CASSEYSLAASTDTQYF.

To note about this clonotype: It may be a read error: a sequence one base away is much more abundant. This chain links TRBV6-5 with TRBJ1-2; D is uncertain. V lost 2 bases to trimming and J lost 7 bases, with 20 bases between them. The germline V gene encodes CDR1 MNHEY and CDR2 SVGAGI. The CDR3 is 16 residues long. CDR3 region: CASSYGPGRLQSGYTF. CDR3 sequence (DNA): TGTGCCAGCAGTTACGGCCCCGGGAGACTACAAAGTGGCTACACCTTC.

V usage is TRBV7-9 and J usage is TRBJ1-1; tentatively, D is TRBD1 (6 bases). V was clipped by 5 bases and J by 2 bases, with 15 bases between them. The CDR3 contains 15 residues. From germline, CDR1 is SEHNR and CDR2 FQNEAQ (reference sequence). CDR3 bases: TGTGCCAGCAGCCCCCATGGCAGGGGCAACACTGAAGCTTTCTTT. It encodes CASSPHGRGNTEAFF.